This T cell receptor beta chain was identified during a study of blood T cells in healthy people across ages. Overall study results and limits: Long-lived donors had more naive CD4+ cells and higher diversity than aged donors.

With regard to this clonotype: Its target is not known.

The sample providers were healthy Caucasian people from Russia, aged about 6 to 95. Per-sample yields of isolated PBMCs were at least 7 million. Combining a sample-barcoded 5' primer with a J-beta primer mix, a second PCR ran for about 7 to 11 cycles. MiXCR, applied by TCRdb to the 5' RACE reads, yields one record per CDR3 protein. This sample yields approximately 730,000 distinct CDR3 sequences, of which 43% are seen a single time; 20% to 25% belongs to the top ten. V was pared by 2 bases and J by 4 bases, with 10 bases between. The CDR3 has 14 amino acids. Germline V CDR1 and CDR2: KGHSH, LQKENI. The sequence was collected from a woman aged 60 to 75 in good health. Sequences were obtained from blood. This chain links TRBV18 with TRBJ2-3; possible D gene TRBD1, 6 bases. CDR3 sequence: CASSPSQGSDTQYF. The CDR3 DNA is TGTGCCAGCTCACCATCACAGGGATCAGATACGCAGTATTTT.